Sequencing of this T cell receptor (beta chain) was carried out in a study of shared clonotypes between healthy human individuals. General observations from the study: Several donors held about 5% of naive CD4 clonotypes in common.

The table came from immunoSEQ multiplex PCR; TCRdb's copy has only in-frame clones and leaves some out. The sample shows 2,500,000 or so clones, about 90% of them seen only once. In regard to this clone: What it recognizes is unknown.

The germline gives CDR1 SGDLS, CDR2 YYNGEE. V was trimmed by 4 bases and J by 1 base, leaving 14 bases between them. The CDR3 has 15 amino acids. The chain links TRBV9 to TRBJ1-2; possibly TRBD1 for D (5 bases). The specimen was naive CD4+ T cells from PBMCs. Stated subset: CD45RA+ positively selected. This clonotype originated in a man between 18 and 29 years old in good health. Some clones in this sample may be carry-over from other donors' samples. The CDR3 region has the DNA TGTGCCAGCAGCTCTAGCTTTCAGGGTAACTATGGCTACACCTTC. It codes for CASSSSFQGNYGYTF.